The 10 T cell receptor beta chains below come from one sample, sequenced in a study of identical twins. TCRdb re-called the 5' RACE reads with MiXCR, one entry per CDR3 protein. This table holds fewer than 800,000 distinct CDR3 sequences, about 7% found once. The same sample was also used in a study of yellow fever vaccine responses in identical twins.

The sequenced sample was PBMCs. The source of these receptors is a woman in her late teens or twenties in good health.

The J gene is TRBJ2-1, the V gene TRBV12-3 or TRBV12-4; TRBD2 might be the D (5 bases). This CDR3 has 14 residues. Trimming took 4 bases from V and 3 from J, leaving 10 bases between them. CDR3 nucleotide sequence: TGTGCCAGCAGTTCGGAGGTCCGCTACAATGAGCAGTTCTTC. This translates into CASSSEVRYNEQFF.

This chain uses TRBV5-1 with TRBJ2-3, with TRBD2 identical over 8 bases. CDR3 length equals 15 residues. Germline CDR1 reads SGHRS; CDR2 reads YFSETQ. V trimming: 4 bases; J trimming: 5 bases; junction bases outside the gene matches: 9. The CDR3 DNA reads TGCGCCAGCAGCCTCGGGGGGGGGCCCGGAGATACGCAGTATTTT. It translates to CASSLGGGPGDTQYF.

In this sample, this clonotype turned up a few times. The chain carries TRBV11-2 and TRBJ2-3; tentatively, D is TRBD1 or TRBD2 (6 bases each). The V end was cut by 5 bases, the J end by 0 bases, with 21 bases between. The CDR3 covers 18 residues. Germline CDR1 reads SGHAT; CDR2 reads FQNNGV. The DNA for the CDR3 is TGTGCCAGCAGCCTAGGACGAGGGGGGCTCAGAAGCACAGATACGCAGTATTTT. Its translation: CASSLGRGGLRSTDTQYF.

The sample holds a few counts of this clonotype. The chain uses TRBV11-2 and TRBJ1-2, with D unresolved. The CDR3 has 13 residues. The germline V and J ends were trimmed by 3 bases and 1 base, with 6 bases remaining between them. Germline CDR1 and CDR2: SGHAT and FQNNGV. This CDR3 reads CASSFSDNYGYTF. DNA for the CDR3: TGTGCCAGCAGCTTCTCAGATAACTATGGCTACACCTTC.

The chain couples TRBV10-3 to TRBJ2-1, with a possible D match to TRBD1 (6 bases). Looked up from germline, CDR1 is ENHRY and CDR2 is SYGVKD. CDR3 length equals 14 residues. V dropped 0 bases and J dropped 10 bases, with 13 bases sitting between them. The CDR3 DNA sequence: TGTGCCATCAGTGAGTCGGGCCCTACAGGGGAGCAGTTCTTC. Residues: CAISESGPTGEQFF.

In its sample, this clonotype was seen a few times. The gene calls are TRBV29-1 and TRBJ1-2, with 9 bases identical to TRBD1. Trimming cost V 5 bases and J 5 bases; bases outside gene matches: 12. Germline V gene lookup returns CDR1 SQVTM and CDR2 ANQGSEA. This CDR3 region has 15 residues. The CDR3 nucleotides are TGCAGCGTTCAGGACAGGGGCAAAGGAAGTTATGGCTACACCTTC. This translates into CSVQDRGKGSYGYTF.

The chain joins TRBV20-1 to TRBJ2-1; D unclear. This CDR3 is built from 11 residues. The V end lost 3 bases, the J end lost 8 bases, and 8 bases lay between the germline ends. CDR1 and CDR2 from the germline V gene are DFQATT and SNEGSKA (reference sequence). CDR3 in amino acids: CSASSTHEQFF. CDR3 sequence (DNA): TGCAGTGCTAGCTCTACTCATGAGCAGTTCTTC.

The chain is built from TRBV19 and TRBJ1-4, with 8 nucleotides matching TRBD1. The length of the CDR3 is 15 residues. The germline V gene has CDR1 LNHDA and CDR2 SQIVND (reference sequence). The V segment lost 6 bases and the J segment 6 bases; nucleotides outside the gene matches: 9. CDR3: CASSLRGRVDEKLFF. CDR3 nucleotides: TGTGCCAGTAGCCTCAGGGGGCGCGTGGATGAAAAACTGTTTTTT.

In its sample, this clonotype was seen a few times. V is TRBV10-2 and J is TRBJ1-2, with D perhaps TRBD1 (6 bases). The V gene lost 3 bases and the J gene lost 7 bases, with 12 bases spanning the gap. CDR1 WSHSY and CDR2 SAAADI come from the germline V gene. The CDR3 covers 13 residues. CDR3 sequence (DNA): TGCGCCAGCAGTGAATTAGGGGGAGGTGGCTACACCTTC. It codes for CASSELGGGGYTF.

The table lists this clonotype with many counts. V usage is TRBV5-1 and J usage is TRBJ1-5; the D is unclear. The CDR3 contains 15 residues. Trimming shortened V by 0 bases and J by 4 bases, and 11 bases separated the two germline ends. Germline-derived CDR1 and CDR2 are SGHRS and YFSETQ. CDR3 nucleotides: TGCGCCAGCAGCTTGGATCTCCAGGAGAATCAGCCCCAGCATTTT. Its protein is CASSLDLQENQPQHF.